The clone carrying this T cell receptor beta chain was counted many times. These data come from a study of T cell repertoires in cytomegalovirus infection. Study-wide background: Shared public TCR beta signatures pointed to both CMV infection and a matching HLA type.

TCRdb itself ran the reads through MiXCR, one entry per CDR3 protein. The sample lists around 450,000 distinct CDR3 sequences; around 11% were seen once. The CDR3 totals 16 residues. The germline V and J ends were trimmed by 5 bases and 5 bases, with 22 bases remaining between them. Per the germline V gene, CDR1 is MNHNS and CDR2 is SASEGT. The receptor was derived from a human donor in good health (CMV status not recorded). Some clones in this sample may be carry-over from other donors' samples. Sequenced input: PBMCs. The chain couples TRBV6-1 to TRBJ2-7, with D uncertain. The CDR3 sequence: CASSRTGPTSSHEQYF. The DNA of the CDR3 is TGTGCCAGCAGTAGGACCGGGCCCACCTCGTCCCACGAGCAGTACTTC.